These T cell receptor beta chains were read from a single sample in a study of spatial heterogeneity in lung cancer. TCRdb recomputed calls from the 5' RACE reads with MiXCR, one row per CDR3 protein. The table has approximately 14,000 distinct CDR3 sequences, more than 10% seen once. This specimen consisted of PBMCs, obtained at surgery. The origin of the receptors is a female donor with early-stage non-small cell lung cancer. Each CDR3 is given with its conserved first and last residue. Not every row has a clone size; where given, it reads once, few, many or a size class.

j_call clone_size v_call cdr3_aa
TRBJ2-7 . TRBV14 CASSQDLGLSSYEQYF
TRBJ1-1 many TRBV5-6 CASSLKPRGAPMTTEAFF
TRBJ2-7 many TRBV7-9 CASSPGQSHEQYF
TRBJ2-5 many TRBV5-1 CASSRTGIYEETQYF
TRBJ2-7 many TRBV28 CATGTGPYEQYF
TRBJ2-7 medium-sized TRBV28 CASRSPGTAKYEQYF
TRBJ2-5 medium-sized TRBV11-2 CASSSDRVGETQYF
TRBJ1-1 . TRBV19 CASSPGGKALLGTEAFF
TRBJ1-5 many TRBV27 CASSLRWAGSNQPQHF
TRBJ2-3 many TRBV19 CASSSDWITDTQYF
TRBJ2-3 medium-sized TRBV9 CASSVARGGHANTQYF
TRBJ2-7 few TRBV19 CASSNTGNLLRSYEQYF
TRBJ1-5 many TRBV19 CASSQGQLSNQPQHF
TRBJ2-3 many TRBV3-1 CASSQEASRPDTQYF
TRBJ1-2 many TRBV12-3/TRBV12-4 CASSPTGFGYGYTF
TRBJ2-7 many TRBV6-2/TRBV6-3 CASSRGQGPAGWEQYF
TRBJ2-3 many TRBV29-1 CTGGTDTQYF
TRBJ2-7 many TRBV5-4 CASSLGGGNNEQYF
TRBJ1-1 medium-sized TRBV5-1 CASSTRGQSTEAFF
TRBJ2-2 . TRBV5-8 CASSRLRGQGMGGELFF
TRBJ2-2 few TRBV11-2 CASSFTRTGELFF
TRBJ2-5 few TRBV5-1 CASSGLGAYQETQYF
TRBJ2-7 many TRBV9 CASSVGPPDEQYF
TRBJ2-5 many TRBV7-3 CASSLTGSAGQETQYF
TRBJ2-7 few TRBV3-1 CASSQTDEQYF
TRBJ1-4 many TRBV28 CASSSYRDSRNEKLFF